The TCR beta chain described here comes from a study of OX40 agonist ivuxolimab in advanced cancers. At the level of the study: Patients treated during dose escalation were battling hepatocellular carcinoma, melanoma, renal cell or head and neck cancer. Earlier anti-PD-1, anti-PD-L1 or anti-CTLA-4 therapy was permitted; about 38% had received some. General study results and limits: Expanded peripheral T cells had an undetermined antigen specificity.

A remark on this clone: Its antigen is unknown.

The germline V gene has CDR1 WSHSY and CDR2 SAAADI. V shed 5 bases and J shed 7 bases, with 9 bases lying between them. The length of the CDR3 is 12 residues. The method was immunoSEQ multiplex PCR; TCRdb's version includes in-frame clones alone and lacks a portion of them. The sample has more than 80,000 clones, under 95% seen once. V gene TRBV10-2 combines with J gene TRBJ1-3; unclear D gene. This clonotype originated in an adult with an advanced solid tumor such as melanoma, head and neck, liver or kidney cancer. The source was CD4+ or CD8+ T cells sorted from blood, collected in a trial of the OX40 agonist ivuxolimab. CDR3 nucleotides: TGCGCCAGCAGTCAGGTCGGGAACACCATATATTTT. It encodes CASSQVGNTIYF.